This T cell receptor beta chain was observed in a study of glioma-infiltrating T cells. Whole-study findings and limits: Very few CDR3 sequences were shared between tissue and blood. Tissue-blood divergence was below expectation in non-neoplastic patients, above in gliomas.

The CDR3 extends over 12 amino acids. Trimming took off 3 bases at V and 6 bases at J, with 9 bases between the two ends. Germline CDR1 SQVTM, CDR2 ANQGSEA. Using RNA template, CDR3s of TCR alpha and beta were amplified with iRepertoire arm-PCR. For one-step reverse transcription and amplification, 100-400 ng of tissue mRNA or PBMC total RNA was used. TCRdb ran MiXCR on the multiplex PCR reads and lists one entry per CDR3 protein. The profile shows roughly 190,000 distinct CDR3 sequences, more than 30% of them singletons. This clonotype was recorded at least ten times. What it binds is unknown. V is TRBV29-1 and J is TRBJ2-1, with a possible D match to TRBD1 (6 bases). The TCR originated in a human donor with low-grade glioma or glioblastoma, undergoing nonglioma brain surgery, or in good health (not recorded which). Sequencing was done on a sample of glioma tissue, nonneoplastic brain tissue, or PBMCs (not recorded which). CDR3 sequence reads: CSVERQVNEQFF. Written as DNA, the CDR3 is TGCAGCGTTGAGAGACAGGTCAATGAGCAGTTCTTC.